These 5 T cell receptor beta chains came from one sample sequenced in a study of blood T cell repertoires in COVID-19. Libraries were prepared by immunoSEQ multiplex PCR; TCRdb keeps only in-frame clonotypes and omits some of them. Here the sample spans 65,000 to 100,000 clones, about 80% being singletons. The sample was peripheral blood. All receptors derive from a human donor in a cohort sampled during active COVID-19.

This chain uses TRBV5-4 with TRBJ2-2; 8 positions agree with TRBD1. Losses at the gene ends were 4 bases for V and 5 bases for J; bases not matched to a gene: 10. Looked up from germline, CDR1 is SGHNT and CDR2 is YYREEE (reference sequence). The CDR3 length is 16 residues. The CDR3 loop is CASSGIPGGRTGELFF. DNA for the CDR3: TGTGCCAGCAGCGGAATACCAGGGGGCAGAACCGGGGAGCTGTTTTTT.

This CDR3 is CSAPTTLNTEAFF. The CDR3 DNA is TGCAGCGCCCCCACTACGTTGAACACTGAAGCTTTCTTT. The rearrangement links TRBV29-1 to TRBJ1-1; D uncertain. V lost 7 bases, J lost 0 bases, and 12 bases lay in between. Germline CDR1 SQVTM, CDR2 ANQGSEA. The CDR3 consists of 13 residues.

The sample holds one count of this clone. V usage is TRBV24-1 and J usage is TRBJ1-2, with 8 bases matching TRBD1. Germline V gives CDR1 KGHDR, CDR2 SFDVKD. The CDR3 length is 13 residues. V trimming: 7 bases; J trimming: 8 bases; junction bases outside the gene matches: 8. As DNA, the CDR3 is TGTGCCACCAGCTCAGGGGGCGGAGGGGGCTACACCTTC. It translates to CATSSGGGGGYTF.

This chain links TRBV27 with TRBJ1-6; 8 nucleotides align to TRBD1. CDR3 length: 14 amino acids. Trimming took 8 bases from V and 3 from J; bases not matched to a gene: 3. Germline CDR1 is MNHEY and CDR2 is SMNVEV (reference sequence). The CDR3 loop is CASQQGDYNSPLHF. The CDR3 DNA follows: TGTGCCAGCCAACAGGGGGACTATAATTCACCCCTCCACTTT.

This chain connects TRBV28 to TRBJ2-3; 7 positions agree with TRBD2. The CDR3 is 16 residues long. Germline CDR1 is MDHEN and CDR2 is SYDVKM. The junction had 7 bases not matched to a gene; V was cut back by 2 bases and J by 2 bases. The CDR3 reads CASSLREGASTDTQYF. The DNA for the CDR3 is TGTGCCAGCAGTTTAAGGGAGGGAGCATCCACAGATACGCAGTATTTT.